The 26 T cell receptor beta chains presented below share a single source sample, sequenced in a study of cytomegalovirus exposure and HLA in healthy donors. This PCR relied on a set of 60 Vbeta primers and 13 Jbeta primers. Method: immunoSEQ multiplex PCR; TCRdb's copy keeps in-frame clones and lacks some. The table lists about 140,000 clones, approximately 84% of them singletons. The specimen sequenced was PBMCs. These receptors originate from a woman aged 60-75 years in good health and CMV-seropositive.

CDR3 sequence (DNA): TGTGCCAGCAGCGTAGTGGCGGCAGATACGCAGTATTTT. Amino acid sequence: CASSVVAADTQYF. The chain uses TRBV7-6 and TRBJ2-3, with D unresolved. The V end lost 5 bases, the J end lost 4 bases, and 10 bases lay between the germline ends. CDR1 SGHVS and CDR2 FNYEAQ come from the germline V gene. The length of the CDR3 is 13 residues.

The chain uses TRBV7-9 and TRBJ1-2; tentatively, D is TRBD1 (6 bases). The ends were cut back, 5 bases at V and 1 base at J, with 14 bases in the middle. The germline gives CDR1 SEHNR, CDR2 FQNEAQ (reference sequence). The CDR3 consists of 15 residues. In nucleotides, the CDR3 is TGTGCCAGCAGCGATGATCAGGGGATTAACTATGGCTACACCTTC. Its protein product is CASSDDQGINYGYTF.

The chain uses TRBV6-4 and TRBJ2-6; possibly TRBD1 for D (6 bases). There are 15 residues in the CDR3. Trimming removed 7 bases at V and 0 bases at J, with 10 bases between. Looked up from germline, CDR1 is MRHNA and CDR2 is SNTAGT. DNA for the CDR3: TGTGCCAGCACCCCGGACAGCTCTGGGGCCAACGTCCTGACTTTC. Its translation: CASTPDSSGANVLTF.

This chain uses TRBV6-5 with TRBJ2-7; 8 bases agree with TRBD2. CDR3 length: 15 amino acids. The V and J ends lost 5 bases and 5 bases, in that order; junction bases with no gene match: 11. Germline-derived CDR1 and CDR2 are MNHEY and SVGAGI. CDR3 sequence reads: CASSRGAGGPDEQYF. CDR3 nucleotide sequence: TGTGCCAGCAGTCGGGGGGCGGGAGGCCCGGACGAGCAGTACTTC.

CDR3 nucleotide sequence: TGTGCCAGCAGCTCGCGGACTAGCGGTAACAATGAGCAGTTCTTC. Amino acid sequence: CASSSRTSGNNEQFF. V and J are TRBV11-3 and TRBJ2-1; the match to TRBD2 covers 10 bases. CDR1 and CDR2 (germline): SGHNT, YENEEA. The J segment lost 5 bases and the V segment lost 4 bases, leaving 5 bases of the junction unmatched. This CDR3 region has 15 residues.

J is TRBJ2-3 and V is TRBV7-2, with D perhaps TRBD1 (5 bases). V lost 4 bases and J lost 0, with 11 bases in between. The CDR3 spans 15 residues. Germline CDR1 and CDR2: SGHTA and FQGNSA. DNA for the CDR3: TGTGCCAGCAGCTCATACAGGTCTAGCACAGATACGCAGTATTTT. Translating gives CASSSYRSSTDTQYF.

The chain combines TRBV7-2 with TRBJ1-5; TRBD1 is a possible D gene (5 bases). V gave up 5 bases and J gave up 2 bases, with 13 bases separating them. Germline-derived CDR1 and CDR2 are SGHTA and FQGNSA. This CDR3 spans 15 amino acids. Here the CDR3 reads CASSAGGVRNQPQHF. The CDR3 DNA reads TGTGCCAGCAGCGCTGGGGGGGTACGCAATCAGCCCCAGCATTTT.

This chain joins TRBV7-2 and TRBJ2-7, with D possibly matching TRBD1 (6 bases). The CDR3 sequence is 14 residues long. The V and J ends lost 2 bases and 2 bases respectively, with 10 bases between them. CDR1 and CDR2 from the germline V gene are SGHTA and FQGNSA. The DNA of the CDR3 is TGTGCCAGCAGCTTAAGCAAGGGGGCCTACGAGCAGTACTTC. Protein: CASSLSKGAYEQYF.

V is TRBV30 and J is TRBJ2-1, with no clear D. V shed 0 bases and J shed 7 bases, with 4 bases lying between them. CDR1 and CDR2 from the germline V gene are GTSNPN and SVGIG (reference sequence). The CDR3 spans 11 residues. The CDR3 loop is CAWSVQNEQFF. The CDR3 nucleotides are TGTGCCTGGAGTGTACAGAATGAGCAGTTCTTC.

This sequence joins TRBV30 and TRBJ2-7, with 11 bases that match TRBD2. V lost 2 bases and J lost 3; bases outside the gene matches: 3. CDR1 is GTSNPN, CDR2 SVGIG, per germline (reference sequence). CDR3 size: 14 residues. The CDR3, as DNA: TGTGCCTGGAGTCAAGGACTAGCGGGCTACGAGCAGTACTTC. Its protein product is CAWSQGLAGYEQYF. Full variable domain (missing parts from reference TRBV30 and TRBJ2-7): SQTIHQWPATLVQPVGSPLSLECTVEGTSNPNLYWYRQAAGRGLQLLFYSVGIGQISSEVPQNLSASRPQDRQFILSSKKLLLSDSGFYLCAWSQGLAGYEQYFGPGTRLTVT.

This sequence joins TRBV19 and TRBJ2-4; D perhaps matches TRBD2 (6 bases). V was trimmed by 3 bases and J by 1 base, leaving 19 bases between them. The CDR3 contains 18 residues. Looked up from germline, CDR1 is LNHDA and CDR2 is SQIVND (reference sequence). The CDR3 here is CASSMGGVGERAKNIQYF. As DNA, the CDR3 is TGTGCCAGTAGTATGGGGGGAGTAGGGGAACGGGCCAAAAACATTCAGTACTTC. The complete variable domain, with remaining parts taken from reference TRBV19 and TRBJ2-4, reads DGGITQSPKYLFRKEGQNVTLSCEQNLNHDAMYWYRQDPGQGLRLIYYSQIVNDFQKGDIAEGYSVSREKKESFPLTVTSAQKNPTAFYLCASSMGGVGERAKNIQYFGAGTRLSVL.

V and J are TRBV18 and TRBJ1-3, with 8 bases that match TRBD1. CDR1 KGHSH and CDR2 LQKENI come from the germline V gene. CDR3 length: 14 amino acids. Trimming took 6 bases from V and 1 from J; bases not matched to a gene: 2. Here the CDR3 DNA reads TGTGCCAGCTCCGGACAGGGATCTGGAAACACCATATATTTT. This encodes CASSGQGSGNTIYF.

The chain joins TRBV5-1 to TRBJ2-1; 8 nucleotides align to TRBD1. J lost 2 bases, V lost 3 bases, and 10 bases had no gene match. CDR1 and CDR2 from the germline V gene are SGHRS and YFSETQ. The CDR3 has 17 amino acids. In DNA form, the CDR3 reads TGCGCCAGCAGCTCCGCCCCGGGACAGGTGGCCTACAATGAGCAGTTCTTC. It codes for CASSSAPGQVAYNEQFF.

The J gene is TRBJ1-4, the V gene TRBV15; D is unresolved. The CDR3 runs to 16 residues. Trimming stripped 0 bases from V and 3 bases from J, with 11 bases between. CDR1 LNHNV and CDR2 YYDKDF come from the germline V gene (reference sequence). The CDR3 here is CATSRDPGSANEKLFF. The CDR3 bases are TGTGCCACCAGCAGAGATCCAGGCAGTGCTAATGAAAAACTGTTTTTT.

This CDR3 reads CASSVQDRGDEQFF. The CDR3 coding sequence is TGTGCCAGCAGCGTACAGGACAGGGGTGATGAGCAGTTCTTC. This sequence joins TRBV9 and TRBJ2-1, with 9 bases aligning to TRBD1. This CDR3 contains 14 residues. Germline V gene sequence: CDR1 SGDLS, CDR2 YYNGEE. Trimming cost V 1 base and J 8 bases; bases outside gene matches: 4.

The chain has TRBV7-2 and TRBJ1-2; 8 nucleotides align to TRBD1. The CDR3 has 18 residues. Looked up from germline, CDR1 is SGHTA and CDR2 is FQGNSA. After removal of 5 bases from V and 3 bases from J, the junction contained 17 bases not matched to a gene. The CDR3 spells CASSRLGTGILGHYGYTF. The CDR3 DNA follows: TGTGCCAGCAGCAGATTAGGGACAGGAATTTTAGGGCACTATGGCTACACCTTC. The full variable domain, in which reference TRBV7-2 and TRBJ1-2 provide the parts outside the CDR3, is GAGVSQSPSNKVTEKGKDVELRCDPISGHTALYWYRQSLGQGLEFLIYFQGNSAPDKSGLPSDRFSAERTGGSVSTLTIQRTQQEDSAVYLCASSRLGTGILGHYGYTFGSGTRLTVV.

The CDR3, as DNA: TGTGCCAGCAGAGGGGGAGGGACTGAAGCTTTCTTT. It specifies CASRGGGTEAFF. The chain employs TRBV6-4 and TRBJ1-1, with D possibly matching TRBD1 (6 bases). The germline CDR1 and CDR2 sequences are MRHNA and SNTAGT. V lost 6 bases, J lost 5 bases, and 10 bases lay in between. The CDR3 length is 12 residues.

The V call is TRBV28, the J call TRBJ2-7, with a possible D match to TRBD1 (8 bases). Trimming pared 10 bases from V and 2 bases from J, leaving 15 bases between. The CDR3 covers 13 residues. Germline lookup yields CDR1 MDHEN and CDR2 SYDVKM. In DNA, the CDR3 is TGTGCCACCAAACAGGGGGGGACCTACGAGCAGTACTTC. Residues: CATKQGGTYEQYF.

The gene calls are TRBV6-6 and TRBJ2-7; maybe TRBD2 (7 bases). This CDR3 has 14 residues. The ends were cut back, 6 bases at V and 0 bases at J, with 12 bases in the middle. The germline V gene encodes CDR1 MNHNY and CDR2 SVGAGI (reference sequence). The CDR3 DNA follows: TGTGCCAGCAGGGGGGGGCAGAGCTCCTACGAGCAGTACTTC. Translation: CASRGGQSSYEQYF.

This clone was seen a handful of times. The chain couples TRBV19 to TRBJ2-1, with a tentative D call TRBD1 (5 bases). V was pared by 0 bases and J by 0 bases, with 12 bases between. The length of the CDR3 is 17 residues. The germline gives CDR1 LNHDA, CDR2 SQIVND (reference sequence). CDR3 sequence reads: CASSIEQGASSYNEQFF. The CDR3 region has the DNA TGTGCCAGTAGTATAGAACAAGGGGCTAGCTCCTACAATGAGCAGTTCTTC. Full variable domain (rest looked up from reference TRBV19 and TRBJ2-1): DGGITQSPKYLFRKEGQNVTLSCEQNLNHDAMYWYRQDPGQGLRLIYYSQIVNDFQKGDIAEGYSVSREKKESFPLTVTSAQKNPTAFYLCASSIEQGASSYNEQFFGPGTRLTVL.

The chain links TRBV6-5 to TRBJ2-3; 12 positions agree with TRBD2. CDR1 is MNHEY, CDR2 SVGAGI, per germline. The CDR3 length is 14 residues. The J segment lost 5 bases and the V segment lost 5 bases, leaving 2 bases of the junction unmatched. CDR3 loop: CASSLAGGQDTQYF. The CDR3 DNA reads TGTGCCAGCAGTCTAGCGGGAGGGCAAGATACGCAGTATTTT.

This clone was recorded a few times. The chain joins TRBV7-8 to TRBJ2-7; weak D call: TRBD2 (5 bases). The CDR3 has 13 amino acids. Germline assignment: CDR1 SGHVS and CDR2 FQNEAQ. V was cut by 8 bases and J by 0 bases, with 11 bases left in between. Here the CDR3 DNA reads TGTGCCAGCTCGCGCGGGCGCTCCTACGAGCAGTACTTC. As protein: CASSRGRSYEQYF.

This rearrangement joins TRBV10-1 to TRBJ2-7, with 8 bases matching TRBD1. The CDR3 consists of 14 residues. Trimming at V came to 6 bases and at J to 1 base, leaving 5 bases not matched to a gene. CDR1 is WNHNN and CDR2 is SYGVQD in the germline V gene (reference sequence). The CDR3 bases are TGCGCCAGCAGACGACAGGGGTGGTCCTACGAGCAGTACTTC. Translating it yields CASRRQGWSYEQYF.

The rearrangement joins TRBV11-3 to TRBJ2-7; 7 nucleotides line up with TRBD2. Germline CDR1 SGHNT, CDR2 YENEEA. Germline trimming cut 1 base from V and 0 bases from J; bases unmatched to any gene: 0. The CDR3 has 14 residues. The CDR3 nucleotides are TGTGCCAGCAGCTTAGGGACTAGCTCCTACGAGCAGTACTTC. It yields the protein CASSLGTSSYEQYF. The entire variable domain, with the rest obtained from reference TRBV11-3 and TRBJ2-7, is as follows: EAGVVQSPRYKIIEKKQPVAFWCNPISGHNTLYWYLQNLGQGPELLIRYENEEAVDDSQLPKDRFSAERLKGVDSTLKIQPAELGDSAVYLCASSLGTSSYEQYFGPGTRLTVT.

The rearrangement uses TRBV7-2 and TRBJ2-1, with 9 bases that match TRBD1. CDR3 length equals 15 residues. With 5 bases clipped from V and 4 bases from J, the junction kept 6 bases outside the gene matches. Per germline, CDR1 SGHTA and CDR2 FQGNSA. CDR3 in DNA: TGTGCCAGCAGCGCACAGGGGGCGGGGTACAATGAGCAGTTCTTC. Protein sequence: CASSAQGAGYNEQFF.

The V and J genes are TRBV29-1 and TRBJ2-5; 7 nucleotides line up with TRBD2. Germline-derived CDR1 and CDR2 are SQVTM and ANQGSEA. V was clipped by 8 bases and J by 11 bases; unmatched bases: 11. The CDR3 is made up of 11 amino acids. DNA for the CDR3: TGCAGCTCACGGACTGGGGGGGAGCAGTACTTC. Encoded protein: CSSRTGGEQYF.